Described below is a single T cell receptor beta chain sequence and its context. As yet, its antigen is unknown. The record originates from a study of CD8+ T cells in alopecia areata. Study background: Among treated patients, oral tofacitinib was administered at 5 to 10 mg twice daily. Study findings and constraints: In patients, TCRs were shared less clearly than in mice, and HLA may possibly be involved. Resident alphabeta T cells of normal skin are also sequenced in scalp samples.

Peripheral blood samples and lesional scalp punch biopsies were obtained from alopecia areata patients. The CDR3 is made up of 14 amino acids. Following RNA extraction, reverse transcription yielded cDNA that acted as the sequencing template. The method was immunoSEQ multiplex PCR; TCRdb's version includes in-frame clones alone and lacks a portion of them. The sample includes more than 100,000 clones, approximately 58% of them seen just once. The chain couples TRBV12-2 to TRBJ2-7; the tabulated D call, TRBD1, remains unverified against the DNA. TRBV12-2 is a pseudogene segment. The sample was CD4+ T cells sorted from blood, taken at week 0. This sequence was found in a human donor with alopecia areata. The CDR3 protein is CASRFPGFRYEQYF. The CDR3 bases are TGTGCAAGTCGCTTTCCAGGGTTTCGGTACGAGCAGTACTTC.